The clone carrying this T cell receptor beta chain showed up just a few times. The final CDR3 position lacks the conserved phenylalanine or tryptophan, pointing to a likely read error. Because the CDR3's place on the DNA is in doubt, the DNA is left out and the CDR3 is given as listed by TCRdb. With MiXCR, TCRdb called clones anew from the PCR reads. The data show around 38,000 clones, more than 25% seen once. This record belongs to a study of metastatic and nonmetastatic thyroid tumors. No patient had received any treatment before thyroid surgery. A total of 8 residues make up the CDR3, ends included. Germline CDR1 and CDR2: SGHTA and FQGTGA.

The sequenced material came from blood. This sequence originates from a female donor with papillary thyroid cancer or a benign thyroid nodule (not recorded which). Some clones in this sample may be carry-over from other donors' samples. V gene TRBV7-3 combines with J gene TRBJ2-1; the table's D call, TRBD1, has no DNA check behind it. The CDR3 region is CASSLTPL.